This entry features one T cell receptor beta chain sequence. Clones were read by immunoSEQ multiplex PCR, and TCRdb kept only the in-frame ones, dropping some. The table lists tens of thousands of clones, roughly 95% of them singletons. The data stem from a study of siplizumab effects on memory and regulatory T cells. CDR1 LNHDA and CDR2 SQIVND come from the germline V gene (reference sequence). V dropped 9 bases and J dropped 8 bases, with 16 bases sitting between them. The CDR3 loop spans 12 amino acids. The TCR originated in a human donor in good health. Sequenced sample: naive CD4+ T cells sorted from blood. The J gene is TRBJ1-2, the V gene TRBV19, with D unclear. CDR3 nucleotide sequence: TGTGCCAGCCGTCTGACGGCGGCAGGCTACACCTTC. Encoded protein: CASRLTAAGYTF.